These 17 T cell receptor beta chains were sequenced from one sample in a study of CD8+ T cells in alopecia areata. TCR sequencing used cDNA made by reverse transcription of extracted RNA. The assay was immunoSEQ multiplex PCR, and TCRdb's table has in-frame clones only and misses some. The sample includes over 100,000 clones, none of them occurring once. The sample taken for sequencing was lesional skin. These receptors came from a C3H/HeJ mouse with alopecia areata. Mice of this strain are of MHC haplotype H2-k.

This clone appeared a few times. Gene names and germline refer to mouse. The CDR3 end falls 4 residues outside the read, so it is completed with the germline J gene. This chain joins TRBV13-2 and TRBJ2-5, with a possible D match to TRBD2 (7 bases). In germline, CDR1 is NNHNN, CDR2 SYGAGS (reference sequence). The CDR3 is 14 residues long. The CDR3 DNA, read in part, is TGTGCCAGCGGTGATGGAGGGGGGCGGGAC. It translates to CASGDGGGRD. The entire CDR3 is CASGDGGGRDTQYF.

This clone was detected ten times or more. Mouse germline and gene names are used. The read gets to within 4 residues of the CDR3 end, and the germline J gene fills in the rest. This chain uses TRBV13-3 with TRBJ2-7, with D maybe TRBD2 (6 bases). Trimming stripped 5 bases from V and 0 bases from J, with 12 bases between. There are 14 residues in the CDR3. Germline CDR1 and CDR2: NNHDY and SYVADS. Partial CDR3 DNA: TGTGCCAGCAGCCTCCCGACTGGCTCCTAT. Translating it yields CASSLPTGSY. The CDR3 in full is CASSLPTGSYEQYF.

This clone came up a few times. Mouse gene names apply. The CDR3 protein is CASGYRGGTEVFF. The CDR3 DNA, read in part, is TGTGCCAGCGGATACAGGGGTGGCACA. The chain joins TRBV13-3 to TRBJ1-1, with 7 positions matching TRBD1. Read data end 4 residues before the CDR3 end; the end is taken from the germline J gene. With 7 bases clipped from V and 4 bases from J, the junction kept 7 bases outside the gene matches. The germline CDR1 and CDR2 sequences are NNHDY and SYVADS. The CDR3 is 13 amino acids.

Turning to this clone: Genes and germline are mouse. Read data end 4 residues before the CDR3 end; the end is taken from the germline J gene. The chain recombines TRBV13-3 with TRBJ1-1; TRBD1 matches 10 bases. Germline loops: CDR1 NNHDY, CDR2 SYVADS. The CDR3 is 14 residues long. The junction had 4 bases not matched to a gene; V was cut back by 8 bases and J by 0 bases. CDR3 bases read: TGTGCCAGTTGGACAGGGGGAGCAAACACA. This sequence encodes CASWTGGANT. The CDR3 reads in full as CASWTGGANTEVFF.

This clone was recorded at least ten times. Any gene name here is a mouse gene name. The CDR3 is cut off 4 residues early in the read; its end comes from the germline J gene. The genes are TRBV13-3 and TRBJ2-3; 10 nucleotides match TRBD2. The CDR3 covers 16 residues. V shed 0 bases, J shed 3 bases, and the junction held 4 bases outside the gene matches. Germline V gives CDR1 NNHDY, CDR2 SYVADS. The sequenced CDR3 bases are TGTGCCAGCAGTGATGACTGGGGGGGATCCGCAGAA. Its protein product is CASSDDWGGSAE. The complete CDR3 protein is CASSDDWGGSAETLYF.

Comments on this clone: Gene names refer to mouse genes. The sequence runs out 4 residues before the end of the CDR3; the remainder is reconstructed from the germline J gene. The chain joins TRBV17 to TRBJ2-2; D is perhaps TRBD1 (5 bases). Trimming removed 1 base from V and 0 bases from J, with 9 bases in between. Germline-derived CDR1 and CDR2 are MNHDT and YYDKIL. The length of the CDR3 is 16 residues. The CDR3 protein is CASSRGARANTGQLYF. Partial CDR3 DNA: TGTGCTAGCAGTAGAGGGGCCAGGGCAAACACCGGG.

With respect to this clone: The germline and genes are mouse ones. The read gets to within 4 residues of the CDR3 end, and the germline J gene fills in the rest. The rearrangement uses TRBV13-3 and TRBJ1-4; maybe TRBD1 (5 bases). This CDR3 region has 15 residues. Germline CDR1 reads NNHDY; CDR2 reads SYVADS. V shed 5 bases and J shed 2 bases, with 13 bases lying between them. The CDR3 here is CASRPPGLSNERLFF. The CDR3 DNA, read in part, is TGTGCCAGCAGGCCTCCGGGACTCTCCAACGAA.

This clone was counted between two and nine times. Genes and germline come from the mouse. The CDR3 is cut off 4 residues early in the read; its end comes from the germline J gene. J is TRBJ2-7 and V is TRBV1, with D possibly matching TRBD1 (6 bases). Germline CDR1 NSQYPW, CDR2 LRSPGD (reference sequence). Trimming left V 4 bases short and J 0 bases short, with 13 bases between. The CDR3 covers 15 residues. The CDR3 here is CTCSGGQKSSYEQYF. CDR3 bases read: TGCACCTGCAGTGGGGGACAAAAAAGCTCCTAT.

This clone was picked up a small number of times. Gene names denote mouse genes. The read is 4 residues too short to cover the CDR3 end, so that end is filled in from the germline J gene. The chain employs TRBV1 and TRBJ2-1, with 9 bases lining up with TRBD2. CDR3 length equals 17 residues. Per germline, CDR1 NSQYPW and CDR2 LRSPGD (reference sequence). Trimming cost V 3 bases and J 0 bases; bases outside gene matches: 6. The sequenced part of the CDR3 DNA is TGCACCTGCAGTGCTCCCAACTGGGGGGATAACTATGCT. Translating it yields CTCSAPNWGDNYA. In full, the CDR3 is CTCSAPNWGDNYAEQFF.

In the case of this clone: The listed genes are named as in mouse. The read ends 4 residues before the CDR3 terminus; that terminus is restored from the germline J gene. This sequence joins TRBV13-3 and TRBJ2-7; 7 positions match TRBD2. The CDR3 extends over 14 amino acids. CDR1 is NNHDY and CDR2 is SYVADS in the germline V gene. The V and J ends lost 5 bases and 3 bases, in that order; junction bases with no gene match: 8. Partial CDR3 DNA: TGTGCCAGCAGAATATCCACTGGGGTCTAT. This sequence encodes CASRISTGVY. In full, the CDR3 reads CASRISTGVYEQYF.

In its sample, this clone was seen a few times. These gene names are mouse names. The read terminates 4 residues before the CDR3 end, so the remaining end is supplied by the germline J gene. The rearrangement links TRBV5 to TRBJ2-5, with D perhaps TRBD2 (7 bases). This CDR3 has 14 amino acids. CDR1 is LGHNA and CDR2 is YNLKQL in the germline V gene (reference sequence). The CDR3 sequence is CASSQDEGGDTQYF. The covered CDR3 bases are TGTGCCAGCAGCCAAGATGAGGGGGGGGAC.

This clone has more than one count but fewer than ten. Mouse names are used for the genes. The missing CDR3 end, 4 residues past where the read stops, is filled in from the germline J gene. The chain has TRBV1 and TRBJ2-7; D is perhaps TRBD2 (5 bases). Germline loops: CDR1 NSQYPW, CDR2 LRSPGD (reference sequence). The V end was cut by 6 bases, the J end by 0 bases, with 12 bases between. CDR3 length equals 14 residues. CDR3 DNA, as far as it was read: TGCACCTGCAGGCGGCCTGGGCACTCCTAT. It translates to CTCRRPGHSY. The entire CDR3 protein reads CTCRRPGHSYEQYF. Full variable domain (missing parts from reference TRBV1 and TRBJ2-7): VTLLEQNPRWRLVPRGQAVNLRCILKNSQYPWMSWYQQDLQKQLQWLFTLRSPGDKEVKSLPGADYLATRVTDTELRLQVANMSQGRTLYCTCRRPGHSYEQYFGPGTRLTVL.

About this clone: Gene names and germline match the mouse. With the read ending 4 residues before the CDR3 end, the germline J gene is used to fill in that end. The rearrangement joins TRBV13-3 to TRBJ2-1; 7 bases line up with TRBD2. The CDR3 loop spans 15 amino acids. The V gene end was trimmed by 1 base and the J gene end by 2 bases; junction bases not matched to a gene: 3. CDR1 is NNHDY, CDR2 SYVADS, per germline. Incomplete CDR3 DNA: TGTGCCAGCAGTGATATCGGGGGGGACTATGCT. As protein: CASSDIGGDYA. From start to end, the CDR3 is CASSDIGGDYAEQFF.

There are many counts of this clone. The genes and germline here are from mouse. The sequenced fragment ends 4 residues before the CDR3 boundary, so the rest is inferred from the germline J gene. The V gene is TRBV19, the J gene TRBJ1-2; 7 nucleotides align to TRBD1. CDR1 is FNHDT and CDR2 is SITEND in the germline V gene (reference sequence). The CDR3 contains 14 residues. V lost 1 base to trimming and J lost 2 bases; unmatched junction nucleotides: 2. CDR3 loop: CASSIRGQNSDYTF. CDR3 DNA (partial): TGTGCCAGCAGTATAAGGGGACAGAACTCC.

This clone turned up a few times. The listed genes are named as in mouse. The read halts 4 residues ahead of the CDR3 end, with the missing end drawn from the germline J gene. The chain joins TRBV19 to TRBJ2-2, with a weak D call TRBD1 (5 bases). CDR1 FNHDT and CDR2 SITEND come from the germline V gene (reference sequence). V was clipped by 2 bases and J by 1 base, with 9 bases between them. The CDR3 has 15 amino acids. The sequenced CDR3 bases are TGTGCCAGCAGTATCGACAGCAAAAACACCGGG. Amino acid sequence: CASSIDSKNTG. The whole CDR3 sequence reads CASSIDSKNTGQLYF. The full variable domain, in which reference TRBV19 and TRBJ2-2 provide the parts outside the CDR3, is GGIITQTPKFLIGQEGQKLTLKCQQNFNHDTMYWYRQDSGKGLRLIYYSITENDLQKGDLSEGYDASREKKSSFSLTVTSAQKNEMAVFLCASSIDSKNTGQLYFGEGSKLTVL.

Turning to this clone: The listed genes are named as in mouse. With the read ending 4 residues before the CDR3 end, the germline J gene is used to fill in that end. The chain recombines TRBV13-3 with TRBJ2-5, with TRBD1 matching 9 bases. Germline values: CDR1 NNHDY, CDR2 SYVADS. This CDR3 has 15 amino acids. The DNA read from the CDR3 is TGTGCCAGCAGTGATCTCGGGACAGGGACCGAC. Its protein is CASSDLGTGTD. The complete CDR3 protein is CASSDLGTGTDTQYF.

This clone came up a few times. Gene labels here are mouse ones. The observed sequence ends 4 residues before the CDR3 terminus, with the missing tail filled in from the germline J gene. V and J are TRBV13-2 and TRBJ1-2; 8 bases fit TRBD1. The junction had 3 bases not matched to a gene; V was cut back by 2 bases and J by 3 bases. Looked up from germline, CDR1 is NNHNN and CDR2 is SYGAGS (reference sequence). This CDR3 region has 14 residues. CDR3 DNA, as far as it was read: TGTGCCAGCGGTGACGACAGGGGTGACTCC. Translation: CASGDDRGDS. The CDR3 reads in full as CASGDDRGDSDYTF.